The 11 T cell receptor beta chains in this list originate from one sample, sequenced in a study of response to subunit inactivated influenza vaccine. In TCRdb, the RT-PCR reads were re-called with MiXCR into one record per CDR3 protein. The sample carries about 570,000 distinct CDR3 sequences, about 11% recorded once. The same sample was also used in a study of T cells expressing NK-cell markers. That paper notes: Production of TCR beta cDNA relied on 5'RACE template switching with UMIs.

Here the sequenced sample was PBMCs from blood, taken on the day of vaccination. The receptor set was obtained from a man aged 45 to 65 who received an inactivated influenza vaccine.

The CDR3 region is CATARDRGHGNYEQYF. CDR3 DNA: TGTGCCACCGCCCGGGACAGGGGGCATGGAAACTACGAGCAGTACTTC. This rearrangement joins TRBV15 to TRBJ2-7; TRBD1 matches at 12 bases. V was clipped by 8 bases and J by 3 bases; unmatched bases: 11. From germline, CDR1 is LNHNV and CDR2 YYDKDF (reference sequence). CDR3 size: 16 residues.

This clonotype occurred a few times. This chain uses TRBV14 with TRBJ2-1, with a possible D match to TRBD2 (7 bases). The CDR3 runs to 14 residues. CDR1 and CDR2 from the germline V gene are SGHDN and FVKESK. Trimming took 4 bases from V and 10 from J, leaving 17 bases between them. CDR3 sequence (DNA): TGTGCCAGCAGCCTCCTAGGGGGGGCGGGGGAGCAGTTCTTC. Residues: CASSLLGGAGEQFF.

This clonotype was counted between two and nine times. CDR3 nucleotide sequence: TGCGCCAGCAGCTTGGAATCGAGCTGGCCCCAGCATTTT. Residues: CASSLESSWPQHF. The V call is TRBV5-1, the J call TRBJ1-5; no reliable D call. The germline V gene has CDR1 SGHRS and CDR2 YFSETQ. The CDR3 is 13 amino acids. V was shortened by 0 bases and J by 9 bases, with 10 bases between the two germline ends.

The sample holds many counts of this clonotype. The chain has TRBV7-9 and TRBJ2-1; tentative D call: TRBD2 (6 bases). V was cut by 5 bases and J by 10 bases, with 18 bases left in between. The CDR3 runs 14 residues. Germline-derived CDR1 and CDR2 are SEHNR and FQNEAQ (reference sequence). CDR3 in amino acids: CASSPPGGIGEQFF. CDR3 DNA: TGTGCCAGCAGCCCCCCTGGGGGGATAGGGGAGCAGTTCTTC.

This clonotype was seen more than once but under ten times. V gene TRBV9 combines with J gene TRBJ1-6; possibly TRBD1 for D (5 bases). V lost 2 bases to trimming and J lost 2 bases, with 8 bases between them. Germline lookup yields CDR1 SGDLS and CDR2 YYNGEE. The CDR3 is 15 residues long. The chain's CDR3 is CASSVADTYNSPLHF. The CDR3 bases are TGTGCCAGCAGCGTGGCGGACACCTATAATTCACCCCTCCACTTT.

The chain has TRBV24-1 and TRBJ2-7, with 9 nucleotides matching TRBD1. The V segment lost 4 bases and the J segment 2 bases; nucleotides outside the gene matches: 8. Looked up from germline, CDR1 is KGHDR and CDR2 is SFDVKD. The CDR3 totals 16 residues. CDR3 amino acids: CATSEECGTGTYEQYF. CDR3 in DNA: TGTGCCACCAGTGAGGAGTGTGGGACAGGGACCTACGAGCAGTACTTC.

This clonotype was detected only a few times. This rearrangement joins TRBV24-1 to TRBJ2-2; D is undetermined. The CDR3 runs to 13 residues. Germline lookup yields CDR1 KGHDR and CDR2 SFDVKD. V was cut by 4 bases and J by 0 bases, with 2 bases left in between. CDR3 sequence (DNA): TGTGCCACCAGTGACCCGAACACCGGGGAGCTGTTTTTT. Translating it yields CATSDPNTGELFF.

CDR3 sequence: CASRMTGRSDTQYF. CDR3 nucleotides: TGTGCCAGCAGGATGACAGGGAGGTCAGATACGCAGTATTTT. The gene calls are TRBV6-1 and TRBJ2-3, with D perhaps matching TRBD1 (7 bases). The germline V gene has CDR1 MNHNS and CDR2 SASEGT. The length of the CDR3 is 14 residues. Trimming shortened V by 6 bases and J by 4 bases, and 14 bases separated the two germline ends.

This clonotype turned up a few times. J is TRBJ2-1 and V is TRBV9; perhaps D is TRBD1 or TRBD2 (5 bases each). The CDR3 runs to 15 residues. V was trimmed by 5 bases and J by 4 bases, leaving 16 bases between them. Looked up from germline, CDR1 is SGDLS and CDR2 is YYNGEE. The CDR3 nucleotides read TGTGCCAGCAGAGCTTCCGGGACGGAGTACAATGAGCAGTTCTTC. Protein sequence: CASRASGTEYNEQFF.

This clonotype appeared many times. V and J are TRBV12-3 or TRBV12-4 and TRBJ2-7; D is possibly TRBD1 (6 bases). The V and J ends lost 4 bases and 6 bases respectively, with 13 bases between them. The CDR3 spans 13 residues. The CDR3 region is CASSSLQGGEQYF. The CDR3 DNA reads TGTGCCAGCAGTTCCTTACAGGGTGGCGAGCAGTACTTC.

The chain combines TRBV7-9 with TRBJ2-1; perhaps TRBD1 as D (6 bases). Per germline, CDR1 SEHNR and CDR2 FQNEAQ (reference sequence). The CDR3 has 14 residues. Between the trimmed V and J ends, which lost 5 bases and 3 bases, there was a span of 11 bases. The CDR3 nucleotides are TGTGCCAGCAGCAGCTGGACAGACTACAATGAGCAGTTCTTC. Protein product: CASSSWTDYNEQFF.